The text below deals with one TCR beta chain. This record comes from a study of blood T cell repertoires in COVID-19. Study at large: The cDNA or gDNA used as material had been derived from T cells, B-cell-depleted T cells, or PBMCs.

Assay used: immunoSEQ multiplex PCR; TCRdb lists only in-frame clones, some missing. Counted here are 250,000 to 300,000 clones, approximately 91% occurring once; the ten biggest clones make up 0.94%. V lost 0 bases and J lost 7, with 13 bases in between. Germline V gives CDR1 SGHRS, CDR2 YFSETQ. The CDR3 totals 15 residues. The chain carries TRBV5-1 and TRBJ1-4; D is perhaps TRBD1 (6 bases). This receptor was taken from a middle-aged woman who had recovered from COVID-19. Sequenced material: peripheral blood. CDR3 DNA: TGCGCCAGCAGCTTGGATCAGGGGATTGGTGAAAAACTGTTTTTT. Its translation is CASSLDQGIGEKLFF.